This TCR beta chain was profiled in a study of OX40 agonist ivuxolimab in advanced cancers. Sequencing was performed with immunoSEQ multiplex PCR; in TCRdb, only in-frame clones are kept and a portion is missing. Of 25,000 to 35,000 clones in the sample, 75% to 90% are singletons; the top ten hold roughly 31%. This clone was observed a few times. Its specificity is unknown. General study points: CD8+ T cells (on average) carried more expanded clones than CD4+ T cells. The authors did not determine the antigen specificity of the expanded peripheral T cells. In the 0.1-3.0 mg/kg groups, partial responders showed among the lowest expansion.

This CDR3 has 15 amino acids. The germline V gene encodes CDR1 SGHNT and CDR2 YENEEA. Trimming took off 0 bases at V and 1 base at J, with 6 bases between the two ends. The chain recombines TRBV11-3 with TRBJ1-4; no reliable D call. The sample was CD4+ or CD8+ T cells sorted from blood, taken in a trial of the OX40 agonist ivuxolimab. This TCR derives from an adult with an advanced solid tumor such as melanoma, head and neck, liver or kidney cancer. The chain's CDR3 is CASSLEPETNEKLFF. In DNA form, the CDR3 reads TGTGCCAGCAGCTTAGAACCCGAAACTAATGAAAAACTGTTTTTT.